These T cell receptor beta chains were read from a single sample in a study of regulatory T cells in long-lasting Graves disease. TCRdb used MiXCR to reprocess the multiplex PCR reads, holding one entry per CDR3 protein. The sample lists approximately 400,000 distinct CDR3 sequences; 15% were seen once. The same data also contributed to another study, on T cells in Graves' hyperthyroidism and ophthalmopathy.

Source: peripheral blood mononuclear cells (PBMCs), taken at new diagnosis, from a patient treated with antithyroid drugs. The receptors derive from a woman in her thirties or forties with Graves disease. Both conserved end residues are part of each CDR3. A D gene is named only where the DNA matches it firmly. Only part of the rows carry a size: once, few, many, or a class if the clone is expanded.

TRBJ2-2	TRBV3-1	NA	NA	CASSQVQVYAGELFF	TGTGCCAGCAGCCAAGTTCAAGTGTATGCCGGGGAGCTGTTTTTT
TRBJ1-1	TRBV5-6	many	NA	CASSLMTATTEAFF	TGTGCCAGCAGCCTGATGACGGCGACTACTGAAGCTTTCTTT
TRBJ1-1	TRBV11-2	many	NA	CASSLTLTDRAFF	TGTGCCAGCAGCCTCACCCTTACTGATAGAGCTTTCTTT
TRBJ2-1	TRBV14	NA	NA	CASSHSPPDFIHNEQFF	TGTGCCAGCAGCCATTCCCCGCCGGACTTCATCCACAATGAGCAGTTCTTC
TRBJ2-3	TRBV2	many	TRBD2	CASSEAGGPADTQYF	TGTGCCAGCAGTGAGGCGGGAGGGCCGGCAGATACGCAGTATTTT
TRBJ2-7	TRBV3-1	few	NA	CASSAAVGAYEQYF	TGTGCCAGCAGCGCGGCGGTAGGGGCCTACGAGCAGTACTTC
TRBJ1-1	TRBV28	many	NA	CASTLRRDEAFF	TGTGCCAGCACCCTAAGGAGGGATGAAGCTTTCTTT
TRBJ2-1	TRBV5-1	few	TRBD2	CASSVSGGNEQFF	TGCGCCAGCAGCGTTAGCGGGGGCAATGAGCAGTTCTTC
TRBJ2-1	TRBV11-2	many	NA	CASSLGGSGQIYNEQFF	TGTGCCAGCAGCTTAGGTGGTTCCGGACAAATATACAATGAGCAGTTCTTC
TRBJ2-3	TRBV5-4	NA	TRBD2	CASSLPRGGSHTDTQYF	TGTGCCAGCAGCTTACCGAGGGGAGGGTCTCACACAGATACGCAGTATTTT
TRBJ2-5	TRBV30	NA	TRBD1	CAWRSDRSQETQYF	TGTGCCTGGAGATCGGACAGGTCGCAAGAGACCCAGTACTTC
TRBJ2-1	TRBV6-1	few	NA	CASRSPGGNKNEQFF	TGTGCCAGCAGATCACCCGGTGGTAATAAGAATGAGCAGTTCTTC
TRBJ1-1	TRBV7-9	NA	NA	CASKGAGRPFF	TGTGCCAGCAAAGGGGCGGGGAGGCCTTTCTTT
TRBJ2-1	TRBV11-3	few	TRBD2	CASSFPGGVEGGKQFF	TGTGCCAGCAGTTTCCCGGGGGGGGTCGAGGGGGGTAAGCAGTTCTTC
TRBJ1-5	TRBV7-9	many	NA	CASSSGAMSNQPQHF	TGTGCCAGCAGCTCTGGCGCGATGAGCAATCAGCCCCAGCATTTT
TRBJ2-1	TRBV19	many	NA	CASSKETGYNEQFF	TGTGCCAGTAGTAAAGAGACAGGCTACAATGAGCAGTTCTTC
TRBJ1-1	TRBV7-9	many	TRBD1	CASSSDRGFGNTEAFF	TGTGCCAGCAGCTCCGACAGGGGGTTTGGGAACACTGAAGCTTTCTTT
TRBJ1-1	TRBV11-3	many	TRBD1	CASSLDPTGTAEAFF	TGTGCCAGCAGCTTAGATCCGACAGGGACAGCAGAAGCTTTCTTT
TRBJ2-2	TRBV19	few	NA	CASSPRDKRRGNTGELFF	TGTGCCAGTAGTCCCCGGGACAAACGACGCGGGAACACCGGGGAGCTGTTTTTT
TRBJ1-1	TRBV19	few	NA	CASSIPSYRETEAFF	TGTGCCAGTAGTATTCCATCATACCGGGAGACTGAAGCTTTCTTT
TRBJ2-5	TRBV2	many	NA	CASSDIEETQYF	TGTGCCAGCAGTGATATAGAGGAGACCCAGTACTTC
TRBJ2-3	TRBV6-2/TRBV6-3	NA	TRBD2	CASNLAGGLTDTQYF	TGTGCCAGCAATCTAGCGGGAGGGCTCACAGATACGCAGTATTTT
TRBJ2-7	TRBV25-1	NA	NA	CASSESRGTQGTYEQYF	TGTGCCAGCAGTGAATCCCGAGGAACACAGGGCACCTACGAGCAGTACTTC
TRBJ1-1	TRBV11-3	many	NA	CASSLAGPQQLAFF	TGTGCCAGCAGCTTAGCGGGACCTCAGCAGCTAGCTTTCTTT
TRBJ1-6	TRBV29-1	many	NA	CSVVIRGLQNSPLHF	TGCAGCGTTGTCATAAGGGGCCTACAAAATTCACCCCTCCACTTT
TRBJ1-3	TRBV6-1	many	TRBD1	CASSDGQGNANTIYF	TGTGCCAGCAGTGACGGACAGGGTAATGCAAACACCATATATTTT
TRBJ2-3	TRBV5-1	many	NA	CASRGDTQYF	TGCGCCAGCAGGGGAGATACGCAGTATTTT
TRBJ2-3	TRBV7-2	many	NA	CASSLALGPGTDTQYF	TGTGCCAGCAGCTTAGCCTTGGGACCTGGCACAGATACGCAGTATTTT
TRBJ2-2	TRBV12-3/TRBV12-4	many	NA	CASSAGYTGELFF	TGTGCCAGCAGTGCGGGGTACACCGGGGAGCTGTTTTTT
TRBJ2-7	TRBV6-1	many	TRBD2	CASSNRGGRGTSGSSTLLGEQYF	TGTGCCAGCAGCAACAGGGGGGGGCGCGGGACTAGCGGGTCTAGCACCCTCCTAGGCGAGCAGTACTTC
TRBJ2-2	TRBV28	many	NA	CASRKSPGELFF	TGTGCCAGCAGGAAATCCCCCGGGGAGCTGTTTTTT
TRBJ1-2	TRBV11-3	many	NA	CASSPLAVVYGYTF	TGTGCCAGCAGCCCCCTGGCAGTGGTCTATGGCTACACCTTC
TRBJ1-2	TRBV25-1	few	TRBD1	CASSEYFWTGDKNGYTF	TGTGCCAGCAGTGAATATTTTTGGACAGGGGATAAAAATGGCTACACCTTC
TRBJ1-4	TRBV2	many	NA	CASSGRTEEKLFF	TGTGCCAGCAGTGGCCGGACGGAGGAAAAACTGTTTTTT
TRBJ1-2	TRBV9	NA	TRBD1	CASSSSGTAPYGYTF	TGTGCCAGCAGCTCCTCCGGGACAGCCCCCTATGGCTACACCTTC
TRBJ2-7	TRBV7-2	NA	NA	CASSLRLSGLGGNEQYF	TGTGCCAGCAGCTTACGGTTGTCGGGGCTAGGCGGTAACGAGCAGTACTTC
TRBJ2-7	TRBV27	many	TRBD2	CASSRLAGGPLVYEQYF	TGTGCCAGCAGCCGACTAGCGGGAGGGCCTTTGGTCTACGAGCAGTACTTC
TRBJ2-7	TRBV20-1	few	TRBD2	CSTRVGSGSVYEQYF	TGCAGTACTCGGGTGGGTAGCGGGAGTGTCTACGAGCAGTACTTC
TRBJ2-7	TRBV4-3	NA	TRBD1	CASSQRQGGYEQYF	TGCGCCAGCAGCCAAAGACAGGGTGGCTACGAGCAGTACTTC
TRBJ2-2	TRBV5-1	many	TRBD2	CASGGDYANTGELFF	TGCGCCAGCGGAGGGGACTACGCGAACACCGGGGAGCTGTTTTTT
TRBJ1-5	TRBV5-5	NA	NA	CASSLEAGQPQHF	TGTGCCAGCAGCTTGGAGGCGGGACAGCCCCAGCATTTT
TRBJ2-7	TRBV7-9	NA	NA	CASSLGQDYEQYF	TGTGCCAGCAGCTTGGGGCAGGACTACGAGCAGTACTTC
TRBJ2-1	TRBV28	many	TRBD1	CASRGQDSYNEQFF	TGTGCCAGCAGAGGACAGGACTCCTACAATGAGCAGTTCTTC
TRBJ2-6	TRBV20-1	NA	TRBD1	CSARAPGGGANVLTF	TGCAGTGCTAGGGCCCCAGGGGGAGGGGCCAACGTCCTGACTTTC
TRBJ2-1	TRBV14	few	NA	CASSPQWDTGNEQFF	TGTGCCAGCAGCCCCCAGTGGGACACCGGCAATGAGCAGTTCTTC